The sequence of this T cell receptor (beta chain) was determined in a study of T cell responses to AZD1222 COVID-19 vaccine. Deletions cut 6 bases from V and 4 bases from J, with 16 bases between. The CDR3 spans 15 residues. Germline CDR1 reads MDHEN; CDR2 reads SYDVKM. Repertoires were generated with immunoSEQ multiplex PCR, while TCRdb's copy carries only in-frame clones and drops some. Of around 140,000 clones listed, approximately 83% were seen once; the top ten hold over 7%. The receptor's source is an adult in good health. The specimen comprised peripheral blood, sampled on day 0 of AZD1222 vaccination. The chain links TRBV28 to TRBJ1-5; a weak D match, TRBD1 (5 bases). The chain's CDR3 is CASRPTGTLNQPQHF. As DNA, the CDR3 is TGTGCCAGCAGGCCTACAGGTACCCTTAATCAGCCCCAGCATTTT.